This TCR beta chain came from a study of chemoradiotherapy in HPV16-positive cancers. Assay: immunoSEQ multiplex PCR; the TCRdb copy retains only in-frame clones and omits some. The data contain about 68,000 clones, roughly 90% of them seen just once; the ten biggest clones take up 4.2%. Trimming left V 7 bases short and J 4 bases short, with 13 bases between. The germline V gene has CDR1 MNHNS and CDR2 SASEGT. This CDR3 comprises 13 residues. The receptor was derived from a human donor with HPV-associated anogenital cancer. The sample consisted of blood, taken from a patient who underwent chemoradiotherapy. The chain uses TRBV6-1 and TRBJ1-1; perhaps TRBD1 as D (6 bases). The DNA of the CDR3 is TGTGCCAGCAAGGGGGACGGAGTCACTGAAGCTTTCTTT. This gives the protein CASKGDGVTEAFF.